What follows are 3 T cell receptor beta chains derived from one specimen sequenced in a study of T cell repertoires in cytomegalovirus infection. TCRdb re-called the reads with MiXCR, one entry per CDR3 protein. Of a few hundred thousand distinct CDR3 sequences in the sample, 40% were seen once. No antigen has been assigned to these receptors. This material consisted of cultured PBMCs, taken from culture after CMV antigen stimulation. The receptors stem from a human donor in good health (CMV status not recorded). Some clones in this sample may be carry-over from other donors' samples.

The chain recombines TRBV11-1 with TRBJ2-7; D gene unclear. V was trimmed by 1 base and J by 3 bases, leaving 16 bases between them. Germline V gene lookup returns CDR1 SGHAT and CDR2 FQDESV (reference sequence). The CDR3 contains 16 residues. This CDR3 reads CASSLGPRFRNYEQYF. The CDR3 DNA sequence: TGTGCCAGCAGCTTAGGCCCCCGTTTCAGGAACTACGAGCAGTACTTC.

Only a few counts were recorded for this clonotype. The chain couples TRBV6-8 to TRBJ1-3; D remains unclear. CDR3 size: 14 residues. CDR1 MNHGY and CDR2 SAAAGT come from the germline V gene. Trimming cost V 7 bases and J 0 bases, with 10 bases left between them. CDR3 DNA: TGTGCCAGCATAGACCCGGACTCTGGAAACACCATATATTTT. This sequence encodes CASIDPDSGNTIYF.

This sequence joins TRBV12-3 or TRBV12-4 and TRBJ1-4; unclear D gene. Trimming removed 5 bases from V and 5 bases from J, with 9 bases in between. The CDR3 consists of 13 residues. CDR3 region: CASSDLSNEKLFF. In DNA, the CDR3 is TGTGCCAGCAGTGACCTTTCAAATGAAAAACTGTTTTTT.